The present T cell receptor beta chain was sequenced within a study of CD8 T cells in ankylosing spondylitis. Study findings and constraints: A TCR beta motif made of about eight highly homologous variants seemed typical of ankylosing spondylitis blood. A CD8+ phenotype characterized the disease-linked clones, which were relatively rare in peripheral blood. Previous work reported some of these motif variants in the synovial fluid and blood of reactive arthritis.

The CDR3 is 15 amino acids. V gave up 5 bases and J gave up 3 bases, with 14 bases separating them. Germline V CDR1 and CDR2: SGHTA, FQGNSA. Each TCR beta library was made by quantitative 5'-RACE that incorporated molecular barcodes. A single record per CDR3 protein comes from TCRdb applying MiXCR to the 5' RACE reads. The sample holds 100,000 to 150,000 distinct CDR3 sequences, approximately 10% seen once. Many counts were recorded for this clonotype. What it recognizes is unknown. V usage is TRBV7-2 and J usage is TRBJ1-5; D is possibly TRBD1 (6 bases). The TCR was taken from a female donor with ankylosing spondylitis or in good health (not recorded which). Sequenced sample: blood, either unsorted or a sorted T cell fraction (not recorded which). Here the CDR3 reads CASSQRGHVNQPQHF. CDR3 in DNA: TGTGCCAGCAGCCAAAGGGGACATGTCAATCAGCCCCAGCATTTT.